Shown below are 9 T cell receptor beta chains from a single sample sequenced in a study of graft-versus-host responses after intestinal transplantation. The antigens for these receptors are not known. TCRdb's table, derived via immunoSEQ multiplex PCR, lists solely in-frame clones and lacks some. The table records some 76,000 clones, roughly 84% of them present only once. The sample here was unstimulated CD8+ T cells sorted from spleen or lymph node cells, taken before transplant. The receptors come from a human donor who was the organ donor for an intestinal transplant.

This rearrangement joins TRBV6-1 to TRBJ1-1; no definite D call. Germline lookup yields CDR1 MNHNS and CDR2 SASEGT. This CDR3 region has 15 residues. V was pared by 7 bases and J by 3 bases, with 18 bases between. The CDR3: CASTRPYLGDTEAFF. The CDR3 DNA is TGTGCCAGCACCCGCCCCTATCTTGGAGACACTGAAGCTTTCTTT.

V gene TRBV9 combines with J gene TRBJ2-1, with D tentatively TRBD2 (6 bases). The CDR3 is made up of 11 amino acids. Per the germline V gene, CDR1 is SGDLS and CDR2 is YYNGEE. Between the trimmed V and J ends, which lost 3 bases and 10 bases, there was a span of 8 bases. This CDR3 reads CASSDGREQFF. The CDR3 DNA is TGTGCCAGCAGCGATGGGAGGGAGCAGTTCTTC.

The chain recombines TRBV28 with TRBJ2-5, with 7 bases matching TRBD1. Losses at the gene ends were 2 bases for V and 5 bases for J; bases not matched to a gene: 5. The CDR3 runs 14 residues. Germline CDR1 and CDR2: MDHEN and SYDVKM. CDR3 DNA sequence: TGTGCCAGCAGTTTAAACAGGGGCGGGGAGACCCAGTACTTC. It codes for CASSLNRGGETQYF. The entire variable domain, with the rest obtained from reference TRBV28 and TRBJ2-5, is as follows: DVKVTQSSRYLVKRTGEKVFLECVQDMDHENMFWYRQDPGLGLRLIYFSYDVKMKEKGDIPEGYSVSREKKERFSLILESASTNQTSMYLCASSLNRGGETQYFGPGTRLLVL.

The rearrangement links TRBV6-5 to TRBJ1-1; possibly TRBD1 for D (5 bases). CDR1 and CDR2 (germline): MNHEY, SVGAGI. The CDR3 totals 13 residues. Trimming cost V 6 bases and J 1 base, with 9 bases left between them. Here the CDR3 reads CASSHGQNTEAFF. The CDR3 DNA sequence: TGTGCCAGCAGCCACGGACAGAACACTGAAGCTTTCTTT.

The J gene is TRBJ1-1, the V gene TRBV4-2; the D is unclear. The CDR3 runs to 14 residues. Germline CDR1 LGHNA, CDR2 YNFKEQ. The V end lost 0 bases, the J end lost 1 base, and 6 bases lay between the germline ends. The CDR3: CASSQDSANTEAFF. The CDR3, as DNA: TGTGCCAGCAGCCAAGATTCGGCGAACACTGAAGCTTTCTTT.

The CDR3 loop reads CASSLAAGEAYEQYF. For the CDR3, the DNA is TGTGCCAGCAGTCTGGCGGCCGGGGAAGCCTACGAGCAGTACTTC. The genes are TRBV6-4 and TRBJ2-7; possible D gene TRBD2, 5 bases. Trimming cost V 5 bases and J 2 bases, with 16 bases left between them. CDR1 MRHNA and CDR2 SNTAGT come from the germline V gene. CDR3 length: 15 amino acids.

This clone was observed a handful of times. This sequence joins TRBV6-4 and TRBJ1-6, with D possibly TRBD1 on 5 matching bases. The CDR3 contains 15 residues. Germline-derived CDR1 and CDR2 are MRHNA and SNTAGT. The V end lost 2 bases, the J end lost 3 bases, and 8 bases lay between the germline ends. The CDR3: CASSDGADYNSPLHF. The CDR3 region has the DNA TGTGCCAGCAGTGACGGGGCAGACTATAATTCACCCCTCCACTTT.

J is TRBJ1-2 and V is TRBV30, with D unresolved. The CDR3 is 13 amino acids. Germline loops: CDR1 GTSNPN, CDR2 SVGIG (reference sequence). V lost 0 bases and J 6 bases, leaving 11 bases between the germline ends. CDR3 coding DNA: TGTGCCTGGAGTGTAAGCACCGTCAATGGCTACACCTTC. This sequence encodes CAWSVSTVNGYTF.

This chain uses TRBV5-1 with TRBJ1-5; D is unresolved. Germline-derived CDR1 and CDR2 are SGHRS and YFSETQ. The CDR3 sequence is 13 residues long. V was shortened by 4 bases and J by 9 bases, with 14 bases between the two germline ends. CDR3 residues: CASSPEPEAPQHF. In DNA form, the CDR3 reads TGCGCCAGCAGCCCGGAGCCCGAAGCGCCCCAGCATTTT.